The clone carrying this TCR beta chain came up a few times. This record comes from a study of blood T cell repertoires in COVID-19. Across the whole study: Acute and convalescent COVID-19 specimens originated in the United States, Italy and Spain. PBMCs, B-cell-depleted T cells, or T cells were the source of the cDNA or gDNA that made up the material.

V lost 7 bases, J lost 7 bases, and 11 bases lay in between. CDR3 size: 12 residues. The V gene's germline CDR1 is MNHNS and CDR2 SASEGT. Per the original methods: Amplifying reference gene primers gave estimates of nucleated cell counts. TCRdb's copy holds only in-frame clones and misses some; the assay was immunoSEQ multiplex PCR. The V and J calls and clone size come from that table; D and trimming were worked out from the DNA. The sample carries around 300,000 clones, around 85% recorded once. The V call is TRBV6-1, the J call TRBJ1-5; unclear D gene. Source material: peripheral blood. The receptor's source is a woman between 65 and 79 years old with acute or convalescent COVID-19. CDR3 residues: CASTNGVQPQHF. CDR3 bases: TGTGCCAGCACAAACGGGGTACAGCCCCAGCATTTT.